This TCR beta chain was found in a study of radiation and T cells in renal cell carcinoma. Study-wide background: Nephrectomy followed 15 Gy stereotactic body radiation by 4 weeks. Study outcomes and limitations: In blood, top tumor clones expanded by 2 weeks, shrinking by 4.

Profiled with immunoSEQ multiplex PCR; TCRdb holds only in-frame clones, not every one. Here the sample spans 100,000 to 150,000 clones, about four fifths being singletons. The time point here: blood 2 weeks post-SBRT. As for treatment: 15 Gy SBRT to primary tumor, nephrectomy 4 weeks later. The patient's renal cell carcinoma had clear cell pathology. The germline V gene encodes CDR1 MDHEN and CDR2 SYDVKM. CDR3 length equals 14 residues. Trimming cost V 6 bases and J 1 base, with 9 bases left between them. This clone is a singleton in its sample. Its matching antigen is unknown. The clonotype originates from a man in his fifties with renal cell carcinoma. This material consisted of blood, taken from a patient whose treatment included radiotherapy and nephrectomy. The V gene is TRBV28, the J gene TRBJ1-4; D may be TRBD1 (5 bases). The CDR3 bases are TGTGCCAGCAGCCAGAGGGGAACTAATGAAAAACTGTTTTTT. Translated, it gives CASSQRGTNEKLFF.